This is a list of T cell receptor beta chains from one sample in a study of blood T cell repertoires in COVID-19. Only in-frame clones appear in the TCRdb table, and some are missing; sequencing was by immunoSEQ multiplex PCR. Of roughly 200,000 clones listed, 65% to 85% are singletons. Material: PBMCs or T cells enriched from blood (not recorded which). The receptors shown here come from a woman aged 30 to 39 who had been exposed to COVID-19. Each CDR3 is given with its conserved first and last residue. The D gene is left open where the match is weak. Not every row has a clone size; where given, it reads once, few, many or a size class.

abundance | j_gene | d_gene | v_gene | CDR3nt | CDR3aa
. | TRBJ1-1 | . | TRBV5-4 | TGTGCCAGCAGCAATCTTTGGGGCAGGGTGTTTGGAGCTTTCTTT | CASSNLWGRVFGAFF
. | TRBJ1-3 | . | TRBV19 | TGTGCCAGTAGTACGTGGACAGAGGTGGAAGGAAACACCATATATTTT | CASSTWTEVEGNTIYF
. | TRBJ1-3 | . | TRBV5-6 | TGTGCCAGCAGCTTCAGTAACACCATATATTTT | CASSFSNTIYF
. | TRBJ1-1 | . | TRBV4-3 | TGCGCCAGCAGCCAAGACCCCCCGGGAGCATCTGAAGCTTTCTTT | CASSQDPPGASEAFF
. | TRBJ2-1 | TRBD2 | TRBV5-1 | TGCGCCAGCAGCTTCCGAGCGGGGGACAATGAGCAGTTCTTC | CASSFRAGDNEQFF
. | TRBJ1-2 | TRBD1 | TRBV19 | TGTGCCAGTATCACCTATGGACAGGGTGCCTATGGCTACACCTTC | CASITYGQGAYGYTF
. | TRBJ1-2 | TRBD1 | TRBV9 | TGTGCCAGCAGCTCCCGGGACAGGGTGTACTATGGCTACACCTTC | CASSSRDRVYYGYTF
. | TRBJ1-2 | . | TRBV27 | TGTGCCAGCAAAATACTCGGGGTAGGTAACTATGGCTACACCTTC | CASKILGVGNYGYTF
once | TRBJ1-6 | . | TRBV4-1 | TGCGCCAGCAGCCAAGTAACAGAAACTTACAATTCACCCCTCCACTTT | CASSQVTETYNSPLHF
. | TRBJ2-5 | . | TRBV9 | TGTGCCAGCAGCGTATTAACAGGGAAACAAGAGACCCAGTACTTC | CASSVLTGKQETQYF
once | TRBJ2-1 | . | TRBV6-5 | TGTGCCAGCAGTTCAACAGGGAGCACCTACAATGAGCAGTTCTTC | CASSSTGSTYNEQFF
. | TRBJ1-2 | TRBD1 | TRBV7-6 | TGTGCCAGCAGCTCCCGTGGACAGGGAAGGTATGGCTACACCTTC | CASSSRGQGRYGYTF